The TCR beta chain described here comes from a study of T cells after yellow fever vaccination. General study findings and limits: Reappearing after the booster were most of the clones from primary vaccination (96% CD4, about 88% CD8).

The 5'RACE template-switching step produced TCR cDNA and added a universal primer site and UMIs. TCRdb fed the 5' RACE reads into MiXCR, producing one record per CDR3 protein. Of some 400,000 distinct CDR3 sequences listed, 6.2% are singletons. This clonotype has only a few counts. Its cognate antigen is unknown. The origin of this receptor is a man aged 25 to 40 who received the YFV17D yellow fever vaccine. The source was PBMCs, collected 5 days after the yellow fever booster vaccination.

The CDR3 DNA reads as TGTGCCAGCAGCTTAGGACCCAGGGGCGGGGAGCTGTTTTTT. This translates into CASSLGPRGGELFF. The V and J genes are TRBV11-2 and TRBJ2-2; TRBD1 might be the D (6 bases). The CDR3 consists of 14 residues. Per the germline V gene, CDR1 is SGHAT and CDR2 is FQNNGV. V dropped 1 base and J dropped 7 bases, with 10 bases sitting between them.